The source of this TCR beta chain is a study of T-cell reconstitution after alpha-beta-depleted transplantation in children. Using unique molecular identifiers, the investigators prepared the TCRbeta library. TCRdb reprocessed the PCR reads with MiXCR, giving one entry per CDR3 protein. The sample lists about 980,000 distinct CDR3 sequences, less than 30% occurring once. Study-level points and caveats: T cells produced anew were the main source of T-cell counts and diversity one year after transplant. Where alpha-beta T cells came from about two months after transplant was reportedly several hundred expanded graft clones.

Per germline, CDR1 SQVTM and CDR2 ANQGSEA. The CDR3 contains 14 residues. V shed 6 bases, J shed 3 bases, and the junction held 9 bases outside the gene matches. As regards this clonotype: Its target is not known.

This sequence originates from a boy under two years old who had a stem cell transplant for SCID, so the T cells may come from the graft donor. The V and J genes are TRBV29-1 and TRBJ2-7, with 9 bases lining up with TRBD1. The sample consisted of PBMCs, mostly from graft donor cells, taken 360 days after TCRalphabeta/CD19-depleted stem cell transplant. The CDR3 is CSVVDRGQGYEQYF. CDR3 nucleotides: TGCAGCGTCGTGGACAGGGGACAAGGCTACGAGCAGTACTTC.